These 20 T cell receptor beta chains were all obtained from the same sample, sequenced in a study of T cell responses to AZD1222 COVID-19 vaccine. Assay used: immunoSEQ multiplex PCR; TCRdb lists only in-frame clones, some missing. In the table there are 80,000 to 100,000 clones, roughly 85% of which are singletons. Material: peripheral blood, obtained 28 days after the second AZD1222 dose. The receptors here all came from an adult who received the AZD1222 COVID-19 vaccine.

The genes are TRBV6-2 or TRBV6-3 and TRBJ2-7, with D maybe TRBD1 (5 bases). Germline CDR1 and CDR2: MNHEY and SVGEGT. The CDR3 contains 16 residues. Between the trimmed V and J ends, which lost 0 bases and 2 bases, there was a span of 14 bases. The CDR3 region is CASSYSNRLPTYEQYF. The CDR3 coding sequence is TGTGCCAGCAGTTACTCGAACAGGCTCCCTACCTACGAGCAGTACTTC.

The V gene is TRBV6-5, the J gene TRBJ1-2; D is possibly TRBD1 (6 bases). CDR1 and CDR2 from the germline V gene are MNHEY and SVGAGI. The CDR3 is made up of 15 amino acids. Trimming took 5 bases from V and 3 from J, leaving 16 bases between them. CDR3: CASSPTGMSYYGYTF. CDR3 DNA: TGTGCCAGCAGTCCAACAGGGATGAGCTACTATGGCTACACCTTC.

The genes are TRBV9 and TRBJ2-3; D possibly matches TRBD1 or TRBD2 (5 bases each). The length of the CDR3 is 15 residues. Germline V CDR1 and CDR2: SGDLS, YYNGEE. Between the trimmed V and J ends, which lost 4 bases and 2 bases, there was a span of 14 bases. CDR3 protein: CASSIGTIFTDTQYF. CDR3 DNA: TGTGCCAGCAGCATCGGGACCATATTCACAGATACGCAGTATTTT.

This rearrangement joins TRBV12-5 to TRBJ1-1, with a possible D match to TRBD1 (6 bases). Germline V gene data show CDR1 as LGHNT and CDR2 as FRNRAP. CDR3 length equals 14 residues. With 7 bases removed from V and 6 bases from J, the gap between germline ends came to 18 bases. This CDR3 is CASATGKEHSEAFF. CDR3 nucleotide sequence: TGTGCTAGTGCCACAGGGAAAGAACACTCTGAAGCTTTCTTT.

In DNA, the CDR3 is TGTGCCAGCACCCCTGGAGGCGGGGGCCTCCAAGAGACCCAGTACTTC. It specifies CASTPGGGGLQETQYF. The rearrangement links TRBV4-2 to TRBJ2-5; possibly TRBD2 for D (7 bases). The CDR3 totals 16 residues. Trimming left V 7 bases short and J 1 base short, with 19 bases between. Per germline, CDR1 LGHNA and CDR2 YNFKEQ.

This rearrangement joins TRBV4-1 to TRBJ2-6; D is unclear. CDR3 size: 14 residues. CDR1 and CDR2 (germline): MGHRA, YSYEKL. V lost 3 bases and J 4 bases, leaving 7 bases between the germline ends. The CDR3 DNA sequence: TGCGCCAGCAGCCAGGTGTACGGGGCCAACGTCCTGACTTTC. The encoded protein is CASSQVYGANVLTF.

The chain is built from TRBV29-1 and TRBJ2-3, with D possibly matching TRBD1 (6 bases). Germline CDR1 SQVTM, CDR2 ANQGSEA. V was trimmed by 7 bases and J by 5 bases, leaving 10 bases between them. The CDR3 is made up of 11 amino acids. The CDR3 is CSGRRGDTQYF. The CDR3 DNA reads TGCAGCGGCCGCAGGGGAGATACGCAGTATTTT.

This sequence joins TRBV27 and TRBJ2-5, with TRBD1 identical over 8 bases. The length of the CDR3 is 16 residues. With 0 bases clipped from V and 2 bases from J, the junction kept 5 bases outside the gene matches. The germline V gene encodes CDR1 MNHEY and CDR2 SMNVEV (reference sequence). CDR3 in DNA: TGTGCCAGCAGTTTATCCGGCAGGGGGCGGCAAGAGACCCAGTACTTC. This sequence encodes CASSLSGRGRQETQYF.

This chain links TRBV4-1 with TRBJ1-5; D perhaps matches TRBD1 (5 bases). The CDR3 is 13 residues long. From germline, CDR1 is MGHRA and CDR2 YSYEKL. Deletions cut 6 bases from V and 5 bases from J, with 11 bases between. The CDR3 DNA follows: TGCGCCAGCAGTTTTGTGGGGGATCAGCCCCAGCATTTT. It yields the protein CASSFVGDQPQHF.

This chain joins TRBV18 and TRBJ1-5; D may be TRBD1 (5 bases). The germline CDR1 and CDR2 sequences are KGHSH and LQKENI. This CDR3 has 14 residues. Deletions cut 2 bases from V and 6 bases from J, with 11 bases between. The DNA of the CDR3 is TGTGCCAGCTCACCAGGGGGGGGTATTCAGCCCCAGCATTTT. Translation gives CASSPGGGIQPQHF.

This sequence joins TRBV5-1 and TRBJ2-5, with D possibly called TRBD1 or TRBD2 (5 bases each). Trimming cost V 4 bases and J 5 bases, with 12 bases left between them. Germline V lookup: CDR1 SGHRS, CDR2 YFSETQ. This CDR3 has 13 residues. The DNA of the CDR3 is TGCGCCAGCAGCCCCGGGGACGATGAGACCCAGTACTTC. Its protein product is CASSPGDDETQYF. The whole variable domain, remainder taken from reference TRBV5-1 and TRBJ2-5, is KAGVTQTPRYLIKTRGQQVTLSCSPISGHRSVSWYQQTPGQGLQFLFEYFSETQRNKGNFPGRFSGRQFSNSRSEMNVSTLELGDSALYLCASSPGDDETQYFGPGTRLLVL.

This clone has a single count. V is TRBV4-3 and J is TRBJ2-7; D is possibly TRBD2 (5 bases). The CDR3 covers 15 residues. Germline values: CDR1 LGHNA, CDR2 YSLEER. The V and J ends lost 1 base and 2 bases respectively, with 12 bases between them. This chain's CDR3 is CASSQGVLGAYEQYF. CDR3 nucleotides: TGCGCCAGCAGCCAAGGAGTACTAGGTGCCTACGAGCAGTACTTC.

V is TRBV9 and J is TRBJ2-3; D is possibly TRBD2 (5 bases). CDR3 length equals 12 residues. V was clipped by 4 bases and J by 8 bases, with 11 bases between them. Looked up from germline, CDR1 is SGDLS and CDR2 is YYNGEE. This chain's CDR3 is CASSQPGSTQYF. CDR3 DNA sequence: TGTGCCAGCAGCCAGCCGGGGTCTACGCAGTATTTT.

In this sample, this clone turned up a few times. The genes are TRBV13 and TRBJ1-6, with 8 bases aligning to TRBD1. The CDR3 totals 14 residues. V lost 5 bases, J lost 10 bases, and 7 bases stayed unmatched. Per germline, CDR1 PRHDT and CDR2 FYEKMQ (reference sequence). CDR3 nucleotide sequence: TGTGCCAGCAGCACCCGACAGGGGCGATCACCCCTCCACTTT. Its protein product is CASSTRQGRSPLHF.

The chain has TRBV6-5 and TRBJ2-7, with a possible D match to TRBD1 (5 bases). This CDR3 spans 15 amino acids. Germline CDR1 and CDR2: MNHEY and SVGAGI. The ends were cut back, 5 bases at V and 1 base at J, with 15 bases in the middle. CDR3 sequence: CASSTTVTESYEQYF. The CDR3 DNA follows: TGTGCCAGCAGTACGACAGTCACTGAGTCCTACGAGCAGTACTTC.

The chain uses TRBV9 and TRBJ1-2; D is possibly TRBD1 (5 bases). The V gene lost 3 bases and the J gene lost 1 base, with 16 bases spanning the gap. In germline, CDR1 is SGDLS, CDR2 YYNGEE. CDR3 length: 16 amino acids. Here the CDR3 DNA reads TGTGCCAGCAGCGCAGGAGTTGGGGGTAGTAACTATGGCTACACCTTC. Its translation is CASSAGVGGSNYGYTF.

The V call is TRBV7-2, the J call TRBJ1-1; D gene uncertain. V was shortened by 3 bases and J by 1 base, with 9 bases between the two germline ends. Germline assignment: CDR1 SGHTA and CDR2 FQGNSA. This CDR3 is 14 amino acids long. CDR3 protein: CASSFYMTNTEAFF. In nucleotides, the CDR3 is TGTGCCAGCAGCTTTTACATGACGAACACTGAAGCTTTCTTT.

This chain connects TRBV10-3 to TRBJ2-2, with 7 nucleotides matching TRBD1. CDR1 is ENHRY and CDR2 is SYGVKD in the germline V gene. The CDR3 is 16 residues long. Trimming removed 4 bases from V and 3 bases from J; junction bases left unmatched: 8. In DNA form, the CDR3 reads TGTGCCATCAGTGGAAGACAGGGCTTGGACACCGGGGAGCTGTTTTTT. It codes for CAISGRQGLDTGELFF.

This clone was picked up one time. CDR3 DNA sequence: TGTGCCAGCAGTCCCGGGACAGGGCGAGAAAAACTGTTTTTT. It codes for CASSPGTGREKLFF. This chain links TRBV28 with TRBJ1-4; 9 nucleotides match TRBD1. V dropped 5 bases and J dropped 8; count of bases not matched to a gene: 6. Germline CDR1 MDHEN, CDR2 SYDVKM. This CDR3 has 14 residues.

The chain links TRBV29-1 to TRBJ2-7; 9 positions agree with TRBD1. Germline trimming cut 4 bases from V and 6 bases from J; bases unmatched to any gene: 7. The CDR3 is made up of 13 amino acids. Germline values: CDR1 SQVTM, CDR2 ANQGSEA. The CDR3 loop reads CSVAGQGRLEQYF. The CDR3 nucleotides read TGCAGCGTTGCGGGACAGGGAAGGCTCGAGCAGTACTTC.